Each of the 26 T cell receptor beta chains below was sequenced from the same sample in a study of shared clonotypes between healthy human individuals. The method was immunoSEQ multiplex PCR; TCRdb's version includes in-frame clones alone and lacks a portion of them. The data hold approximately 250,000 clones, with about 69% observed a single time. Sequenced sample: memory CD4+ T cells sorted from blood. As to subset: CD45RA-negative fraction. The source is a man aged 30 to 39 in good health.

In its sample, this clone was seen a few times. The chain carries TRBV2 and TRBJ2-5; D is ambiguous. This CDR3 has 14 amino acids. The germline gives CDR1 SNHLY, CDR2 FYNNEI. With 4 bases removed from V and 2 bases from J, the gap between germline ends came to 11 bases. As DNA, the CDR3 is TGTGCCAGCAGTGCCAGTTTAAGTCAAGAGACCCAGTACTTC. Translation: CASSASLSQETQYF.

Turning to this clone: The identical CDR3 is also encoded by other nucleotide sequences in the sample. The V gene is TRBV7-2, the J gene TRBJ2-2, with TRBD2 as a possible D gene (5 bases). Trimming removed 3 bases at V and 5 bases at J, with 13 bases between. Germline-derived CDR1 and CDR2 are SGHTA and FQGNSA. The CDR3 runs 15 residues. The CDR3 DNA sequence: TGTGCCAGCAGCTTCACAGCAGGAGGTACCGGGGAGCTGTTTTTT. Encoded protein: CASSFTAGGTGELFF.

The chain carries TRBV7-9 and TRBJ2-7; 10 nucleotides line up with TRBD1. The CDR3 length is 15 residues. J gave up 3 bases and V 7 bases, and 9 bases lay outside the gene matches. Germline CDR1 SEHNR, CDR2 FQNEAQ (reference sequence). The CDR3 is CASILDGTGDYEQYF. CDR3 nucleotide sequence: TGTGCCAGCATCCTAGATGGGACAGGGGACTACGAGCAGTACTTC.

The chain links TRBV7-3 to TRBJ2-1; 11 nucleotides match TRBD2. This CDR3 has 13 amino acids. The germline gives CDR1 SGHTA, CDR2 FQGTGA. V dropped 4 bases and J dropped 10; count of bases not matched to a gene: 3. The CDR3 reads CASSSRTSGEQFF. The CDR3 DNA reads TGTGCCAGCAGCTCCCGGACTAGCGGGGAGCAGTTCTTC. The full variable domain, in which reference TRBV7-3 and TRBJ2-1 provide the parts outside the CDR3, is GAGVSQTPSNKVTEKGKYVELRCDPISGHTALYWYRQSLGQGPEFLIYFQGTGAADDSGLPNDRFFAVRPEGSVSTLKIQRTERGDSAVYLCASSSRTSGEQFFGPGTRLTVL.

V gene TRBV5-1 combines with J gene TRBJ2-7; D might be TRBD1 (5 bases). The CDR3 consists of 15 residues. Germline V lookup: CDR1 SGHRS, CDR2 YFSETQ. V was cut by 1 base and J by 6 bases, with 17 bases left in between. This CDR3 is CASSLKTASPGEQYF. CDR3 DNA: TGCGCCAGCAGCTTGAAGACAGCTTCCCCCGGCGAGCAGTACTTC.

V and J are TRBV28 and TRBJ2-1; 11 bases fit TRBD2. Looked up from germline, CDR1 is MDHEN and CDR2 is SYDVKM. The length of the CDR3 is 16 residues. The V and J ends lost 6 bases and 4 bases, in that order; junction bases with no gene match: 8. CDR3 region: CASRRLAGLTYNEQFF. The CDR3 nucleotides read TGTGCCAGCAGGAGACTAGCGGGACTCACGTACAATGAGCAGTTCTTC.

The chain joins TRBV28 to TRBJ2-7; 9 bases map to TRBD1. From germline, CDR1 is MDHEN and CDR2 SYDVKM. J was trimmed by 4 bases and V by 1 base; bases with no gene match: 14. The CDR3 runs to 18 residues. The CDR3 DNA reads TGTGCCAGCAGTTTATATCCCCAATCGACAGGGGGTATATACGAGCAGTACTTC. Translated, it gives CASSLYPQSTGGIYEQYF.

The chain combines TRBV6-1 with TRBJ2-1, with D possibly being TRBD1 (5 bases). Trimming cost V 6 bases and J 9 bases, with 18 bases left between them. The CDR3 totals 14 residues. Per the germline V gene, CDR1 is MNHNS and CDR2 is SASEGT. For the CDR3, the DNA is TGTGCCAGCAGCCCTCTGTCACAAAGGGGTGAGCAGTTCTTC. Translation gives CASSPLSQRGEQFF.

In nucleotides, the CDR3 is TGCAGCGTCAGGGACGGAGGCTCCTACAATGAGCAGTTCTTC. Translated, it gives CSVRDGGSYNEQFF. The gene calls are TRBV29-1 and TRBJ2-1; D assignment may be TRBD1 or TRBD2 (5 bases each). The CDR3 totals 14 residues. With 6 bases removed from V and 0 bases from J, the gap between germline ends came to 12 bases. The V gene's germline CDR1 is SQVTM and CDR2 ANQGSEA.

The chain uses TRBV13 and TRBJ1-4; D is uncertain. CDR3 length: 14 amino acids. Trimming pared 3 bases from V and 8 bases from J, leaving 13 bases between. The germline CDR1 and CDR2 sequences are PRHDT and FYEKMQ (reference sequence). CDR3 protein: CASSFRRQAEKLFF. CDR3 nucleotide sequence: TGTGCCAGCAGCTTTCGGCGCCAGGCGGAAAAACTGTTTTTT.

The table lists this clone with a few counts. V is TRBV28 and J is TRBJ1-2; no clear D. Germline assignment: CDR1 MDHEN and CDR2 SYDVKM. Deletions cut 2 bases from V and 3 bases from J, with 4 bases between. The CDR3 consists of 12 residues. This CDR3 is CASSLAHYGYTF. The CDR3 bases are TGTGCCAGCAGTTTAGCACACTATGGCTACACCTTC.

This chain connects TRBV28 to TRBJ1-5; the match to TRBD1 covers 10 bases. The CDR3 loop spans 16 amino acids. Germline V gives CDR1 MDHEN, CDR2 SYDVKM. V dropped 7 bases and J dropped 3; count of bases not matched to a gene: 9. CDR3 DNA sequence: TGTGCCAGCATGTACTCGACAGGGGGCTACAATCAGCCCCAGCATTTT. This sequence encodes CASMYSTGGYNQPQHF.

In regard to this clone: The sample holds other DNA sequences that translate to the same CDR3. The chain combines TRBV18 with TRBJ2-5, with D tentatively TRBD2 (6 bases). The V end lost 3 bases, the J end lost 5 bases, and 10 bases lay between the germline ends. From germline, CDR1 is KGHSH and CDR2 LQKENI. There are 13 residues in the CDR3. The chain's CDR3 is CASSPVGGETQYF. CDR3 in DNA: TGTGCCAGCTCACCGGTCGGGGGTGAGACCCAGTACTTC.

The chain has TRBV28 and TRBJ2-1; no reliable D call. V was cut by 3 bases and J by 8 bases, with 11 bases left in between. The CDR3 is made up of 13 amino acids. Germline assignment: CDR1 MDHEN and CDR2 SYDVKM. The CDR3 DNA reads as TGTGCCAGCAGTTTTGGGTTGGGGTATGAGCAGTTCTTC. It specifies CASSFGLGYEQFF.

The chain carries TRBV5-1 and TRBJ2-1; perhaps TRBD2 as D (6 bases). Germline lookup yields CDR1 SGHRS and CDR2 YFSETQ. V shed 4 bases and J shed 7 bases, with 15 bases lying between them. The CDR3 has 14 residues. CDR3 bases: TGCGCCAGCAGCCCTCCTGCGGGAAGTAATGAGCAGTTCTTC. Its protein product is CASSPPAGSNEQFF.

Concerning this clone itself: At one end the junction does not follow the germline gene, possibly because of a read error. The sample has other DNA sequences that encode this CDR3 too. V is TRBV9 and J is TRBJ2-2; weak D call: TRBD2 (6 bases). Germline V CDR1 and CDR2: SGDLS, YYNGEE. The CDR3 covers 14 residues. The chain's CDR3 is CASGRDNPLGELFF. For the CDR3, the DNA is TGCGCCAGTGGGCGGGATAATCCTCTCGGGGAGCTGTTTTTT.

The chain is built from TRBV11-2 and TRBJ2-7; D is perhaps TRBD1 (5 bases). V was trimmed by 1 base and J by 5 bases, leaving 18 bases between them. The germline V gene encodes CDR1 SGHAT and CDR2 FQNNGV. The CDR3 contains 16 residues. The CDR3 nucleotides are TGTGCCAGCAGCTTAGGACAGCGACTCCTCGTCCACGAGCAGTACTTC. Translating it yields CASSLGQRLLVHEQYF. Together with reference TRBV11-2 and TRBJ2-7, the CDR3 gives the full variable domain: EAGVAQSPRYKIIEKRQSVAFWCNPISGHATLYWYQQILGQGPKLLIQFQNNGVVDDSQLPKDRFSAERLKGVDSTLKIQPAKLEDSAVYLCASSLGQRLLVHEQYFGPGTRLTVT.

A few counts support this clone. This chain uses TRBV7-6 with TRBJ2-1; TRBD2 aligns across 9 bases. Germline V CDR1 and CDR2: SGHVS, FNYEAQ. V gave up 5 bases and J gave up 9 bases; unmatched junction bases: 14. CDR3 length: 16 amino acids. DNA of the CDR3: TGTGCCAGCAGCAAACGTAGCGGGAGAGGGGGGGCTGAGCAGTTCTTC. Its translation is CASSKRSGRGGAEQFF.

The chain joins TRBV5-5 to TRBJ1-1; D uncertain. CDR1 SGHKS and CDR2 YYEKEE come from the germline V gene (reference sequence). The CDR3 consists of 14 residues. The V end lost 0 bases, the J end lost 4 bases, and 10 bases lay between the germline ends. CDR3 bases: TGTGCCAGCAGCTTGGGGCGGGAGGGCACTGAAGCTTTCTTT. It is translated as CASSLGREGTEAFF.

This chain uses TRBV10-1 with TRBJ2-1; TRBD1 is a possible D gene (5 bases). V dropped 6 bases and J dropped 7 bases, with 16 bases sitting between them. Germline values: CDR1 WNHNN, CDR2 SYGVQD (reference sequence). This CDR3 comprises 14 residues. CDR3 in DNA: TGCGCCAGCAGCCGGGCAGGGATAGGGAATGAGCAGTTCTTC. Its protein product is CASSRAGIGNEQFF.

This clone has at least ten counts. The chain carries TRBV27 and TRBJ2-1; D might be TRBD1 (5 bases). CDR1 and CDR2 (germline): MNHEY, SMNVEV (reference sequence). V was shortened by 3 bases and J by 4 bases, with 10 bases between the two germline ends. The CDR3 is made up of 14 amino acids. CDR3 DNA sequence: TGTGCCAGCAGTTTCTTAGGGGCATACAATGAGCAGTTCTTC. Translated: CASSFLGAYNEQFF.

For the CDR3, the DNA is TGCAGCGTTAAGCCGGAGCGCTCCTACAATGAGCAGTTCTTC. Encoded protein: CSVKPERSYNEQFF. The V gene is TRBV29-1, the J gene TRBJ2-1; D not resolved. Germline lookup yields CDR1 SQVTM and CDR2 ANQGSEA. V was pared by 5 bases and J by 0 bases, with 11 bases between. This CDR3 comprises 14 residues.

This clone was detected ten times or more. The chain links TRBV7-8 to TRBJ1-5; D may be TRBD1 (5 bases). Per the germline V gene, CDR1 is SGHVS and CDR2 is FQNEAQ. The V end lost 3 bases, the J end lost 5 bases, and 8 bases lay between the germline ends. This CDR3 is built from 13 residues. In nucleotides, the CDR3 is TGTGCCAGCAGCTTTTCGGGGGATCAGCCCCAGCATTTT. Its translation: CASSFSGDQPQHF.

The chain employs TRBV27 and TRBJ2-1, with 8 bases matching TRBD2. V shed 5 bases and J 8 bases; nucleotides not matched to a gene: 8. This CDR3 region has 14 residues. CDR1 and CDR2 (germline): MNHEY, SMNVEV (reference sequence). The CDR3 sequence is CASSTTGLAYEQFF. As DNA, the CDR3 is TGTGCCAGCAGTACGACCGGACTAGCCTATGAGCAGTTCTTC.

This chain connects TRBV19 to TRBJ1-1; 8 positions match TRBD1. The ends lost 6 bases at V and 11 bases at J; junction bases unmatched: 14. This CDR3 spans 14 amino acids. Per germline, CDR1 LNHDA and CDR2 SQIVND (reference sequence). In DNA, the CDR3 is TGTGCCAGTAGCCAAAGACAGGGGTCAGATCGGGCTTTCTTT. Its translation is CASSQRQGSDRAFF.

J is TRBJ2-4 and V is TRBV28, with 8 positions matching TRBD1. The V segment lost 7 bases and the J segment 8 bases; nucleotides outside the gene matches: 13. The CDR3 consists of 15 residues. Germline CDR1 reads MDHEN; CDR2 reads SYDVKM. CDR3 region: CASMHRRGPIDIQYF. CDR3 nucleotide sequence: TGTGCCAGCATGCATCGCAGGGGGCCAATCGACATTCAGTACTTC.